This paragraph reports one TCR beta chain. Its antigen is undetermined. The entry originates in a study of T cell responses to AZD1222 COVID-19 vaccine. For the study at large: Pooling of second doses given at about 4 or about 12 weeks was done.

The germline V and J ends were trimmed by 3 bases and 2 bases, with 13 bases remaining between them. The germline gives CDR1 SGHVS, CDR2 FNYEAQ. The CDR3 sequence is 16 residues long. Study outcomes and limitations: Spike was spanned by vaccine-associated CD4 TCRs, which were dominant at 160-218 and 743-854. Repertoire collection took place solely once the T cell response had peaked. The sample set comprised mostly white British donors with more females, and clonal diversity was possibly underestimated.

The table came from immunoSEQ multiplex PCR; TCRdb's copy has only in-frame clones and leaves some out. The table shows 65,000 to 85,000 clones, with 70% to 90% occurring only once. The clonotype originates from an adult in good health. The starting material was peripheral blood, obtained on day 0 of AZD1222 vaccination. V is TRBV7-6 and J is TRBJ2-2; tentative D call: TRBD1 (6 bases). CDR3 in DNA: TGTGCCAGCAGCTTGATGACAGGAACTAACACCGGGGAGCTGTTTTTT. This encodes CASSLMTGTNTGELFF.